Shown below are 19 T cell receptor beta chains from a single sample sequenced in a study of CD8+ T cells in alopecia areata. Sequencing templates came from extracted RNA that was reverse transcribed into cDNA. Sequencing used immunoSEQ multiplex PCR; TCRdb keeps in-frame clones, though not all of them. The sample shows fewer than 150,000 clones, about 61% of them seen only once. Sequencing used CD4+ T cells sorted from blood. Source of these receptors: a human donor in good health.

The genes are TRBV29-1 and TRBJ2-1; D not certain. The CDR3 is 11 amino acids. The germline V and J ends were trimmed by 7 bases and 8 bases, with 12 bases remaining between them. The germline CDR1 and CDR2 sequences are SQVTM and ANQGSEA. DNA of the CDR3: TGCAGCGCCTTACGCGGTCATGAGCAGTTCTTC. Amino acids: CSALRGHEQFF.

This clone was seen more than once but under ten times. The chain carries TRBV11-2 and TRBJ1-5, with TRBD1 as a possible D gene (5 bases). The CDR3 has 15 residues. Trimming took 1 base from V and 0 from J, leaving 7 bases between them. Germline values: CDR1 SGHAT, CDR2 FQNNGV. The CDR3 is CASSLGQTSNQPQHF. In DNA form, the CDR3 reads TGTGCCAGCAGCTTAGGACAGACTAGCAATCAGCCCCAGCATTTT.

The genes are TRBV30 and TRBJ1-6, with D possibly matching TRBD1 (5 bases). Germline values: CDR1 GTSNPN, CDR2 SVGIG (reference sequence). The CDR3 consists of 13 residues. V lost 4 bases, J lost 6 bases, and 10 bases lay in between. The CDR3 region has the DNA TGTGCCTGGATTCGACAGTCTAATTCACCCCTCCACTTT. This codes for CAWIRQSNSPLHF. Looking up the rest from reference TRBV30 and TRBJ1-6 gives the full variable domain: SQTIHQWPATLVQPVGSPLSLECTVEGTSNPNLYWYRQAAGRGLQLLFYSVGIGQISSEVPQNLSASRPQDRQFILSSKKLLLSDSGFYLCAWIRQSNSPLHFGNGTRLTVT.

This clone has just a few counts. V gene TRBV5-1 combines with J gene TRBJ2-1; 7 bases line up with TRBD2. The germline V gene encodes CDR1 SGHRS and CDR2 YFSETQ. V lost 0 bases, J lost 4 bases, and 4 bases stayed unmatched. The CDR3 sequence is 15 residues long. The CDR3 loop reads CASSLVGGGYNEQFF. DNA of the CDR3: TGCGCCAGCAGCTTGGTCGGCGGGGGATACAATGAGCAGTTCTTC.

This rearrangement joins TRBV6-5 to TRBJ2-2; D is undetermined. V lost 2 bases to trimming and J lost 4 bases, with 2 bases between them. The CDR3 is made up of 12 amino acids. Germline loops: CDR1 MNHEY, CDR2 SVGAGI. This CDR3 is CASSYTTGELFF. The CDR3 DNA sequence: TGTGCCAGCAGTTACACCACCGGGGAGCTGTTTTTT.

The gene calls are TRBV5-1 and TRBJ2-7; TRBD1 matches 7 bases. There are 16 residues in the CDR3. V lost 0 bases, J lost 6 bases, and 12 bases stayed unmatched. Germline lookup yields CDR1 SGHRS and CDR2 YFSETQ. CDR3 in amino acids: CASSLAQGNWGSEQYF. The CDR3 DNA sequence: TGCGCCAGCAGCTTGGCACAGGGGAATTGGGGTAGCGAGCAGTACTTC.

The chain has TRBV7-9 and TRBJ1-1; D unclear. V shed 1 base and J shed 0 bases, with 9 bases lying between them. Germline CDR1 SEHNR, CDR2 FQNEAQ (reference sequence). This CDR3 contains 15 residues. The CDR3 DNA follows: TGTGCCAGCAGCTTAGGTTCAAGAGTGAACACTGAAGCTTTCTTT. Protein product: CASSLGSRVNTEAFF. The complete variable domain, with remaining parts taken from reference TRBV7-9 and TRBJ1-1, reads DTGVSQNPRHKITKRGQNVTFRCDPISEHNRLYWYRQTLGQGPEFLTYFQNEAQLEKSRLLSDRFSAERPKGSFSTLEIQRTEQGDSAMYLCASSLGSRVNTEAFFGQGTRLTVV.

The chain recombines TRBV29-1 with TRBJ2-1; 8 bases are shared with TRBD1. The germline V gene encodes CDR1 SQVTM and CDR2 ANQGSEA. The junction had 6 bases not matched to a gene; V was cut back by 4 bases and J by 7 bases. The CDR3 extends over 13 amino acids. The CDR3 is CSVGSRGPNEQFF. CDR3 coding DNA: TGCAGCGTTGGGAGCAGGGGGCCTAATGAGCAGTTCTTC.

CDR3 in DNA: TGTGCCAGCAGTGAAGACGTGACTGGGTATAATTCACCCCTCCACTTT. Translated: CASSEDVTGYNSPLHF. The rearrangement links TRBV6-1 to TRBJ1-6; D is uncertain. Germline V gene data show CDR1 as MNHNS and CDR2 as SASEGT. V was pared by 1 base and J by 4 bases, with 11 bases between. The CDR3 is 16 residues long.

This clone was counted only a few times. This chain uses TRBV7-2 with TRBJ1-2; 9 bases are shared with TRBD1. V was clipped by 3 bases and J by 7 bases; unmatched bases: 6. The CDR3 consists of 14 residues. The germline gives CDR1 SGHTA, CDR2 FQGNSA. The CDR3 DNA is TGTGCCAGCAGCTTGGACAGGGGAAGGAGTGGCTACACCTTC. As protein: CASSLDRGRSGYTF.

In its sample, this clone was seen a few times. This sample includes further DNA sequences coding for the same CDR3. The chain joins TRBV29-1 to TRBJ1-1; tentatively, D is TRBD1 (5 bases). Trimming pared 4 bases from V and 1 base from J, leaving 7 bases between. Germline CDR1 is SQVTM and CDR2 is ANQGSEA. The CDR3 contains 12 residues. CDR3 loop: CSVGGWNTEAFF. In DNA form, the CDR3 reads TGCAGCGTTGGGGGGTGGAACACTGAAGCTTTCTTT.

V and J are TRBV29-1 and TRBJ1-2; D is possibly TRBD1 (5 bases). The V gene lost 2 bases and the J gene lost 4 bases, with 11 bases spanning the gap. This CDR3 is built from 13 residues. Per the germline V gene, CDR1 is SQVTM and CDR2 is ANQGSEA. CDR3 sequence (DNA): TGCAGCGTTGAACGCGGCCAGGGCTATGGCTACACCTTC. Encoded protein: CSVERGQGYGYTF.

CDR3 in amino acids: CSARSTVGAFF. For the CDR3, the DNA is TGCAGTGCTAGAAGTACGGTAGGAGCTTTCTTT. The chain links TRBV20-1 to TRBJ1-1; unclear D gene. CDR1 DFQATT and CDR2 SNEGSKA come from the germline V gene (reference sequence). The CDR3 runs to 11 residues. Trimming removed 2 bases from V and 10 bases from J, with 11 bases in between.

The V call is TRBV30, the J call TRBJ2-7; the match to TRBD2 covers 8 bases. Unmatched junction bases numbered 11, after V lost 5 bases and J lost 2 bases. This CDR3 is 15 amino acids long. From germline, CDR1 is GTSNPN and CDR2 SVGIG (reference sequence). The CDR3 loop is CAWDPPGGAAYEQYF. The CDR3 DNA sequence: TGTGCCTGGGACCCCCCCGGGGGGGCCGCCTACGAGCAGTACTTC. The full variable domain, completed using reference TRBV30 and TRBJ2-7, is SQTIHQWPATLVQPVGSPLSLECTVEGTSNPNLYWYRQAAGRGLQLLFYSVGIGQISSEVPQNLSASRPQDRQFILSSKKLLLSDSGFYLCAWDPPGGAAYEQYFGPGTRLTVT.

This clone was counted only a few times. This rearrangement joins TRBV5-5 to TRBJ2-7; D is tentatively TRBD1 or TRBD2 (6 bases each). CDR3 size: 15 residues. The V gene's germline CDR1 is SGHKS and CDR2 YYEKEE (reference sequence). The V end was cut by 6 bases, the J end by 0 bases, with 16 bases between. CDR3: CASTLGRQVSYEQYF. As DNA, the CDR3 is TGTGCCAGCACCCTCGGGAGACAGGTCTCCTACGAGCAGTACTTC.

This chain links TRBV25-1 with TRBJ1-4; D is uncertain. V shed 3 bases and J shed 10 bases, with 12 bases lying between them. In germline, CDR1 is MGHDK, CDR2 SYGVNS. This CDR3 comprises 13 residues. The DNA for the CDR3 is TGTGCCAGCAGTGACAGTTCTTCGAGAAAACTGTTTTTT. Translated: CASSDSSSRKLFF.

This clone was detected only a few times. The CDR3 region is CAWSPGRTKEAFF. The CDR3, as DNA: TGTGCCTGGTCCCCGGGCAGAACAAAAGAAGCTTTCTTT. V usage is TRBV30 and J usage is TRBJ1-1; D is unclear. Germline assignment: CDR1 GTSNPN and CDR2 SVGIG (reference sequence). The CDR3 totals 13 residues. V was pared by 5 bases and J by 8 bases, with 18 bases between.

The V call is TRBV29-1, the J call TRBJ1-2; the match to TRBD1 covers 9 bases. With V trimmed by 6 bases and J by 4 bases, 3 bases remained unmatched. CDR3 size: 12 residues. The germline gives CDR1 SQVTM, CDR2 ANQGSEA. CDR3 in DNA: TGCAGCGTCGCGGGACAGGGCTATGGCTACACCTTC. It encodes CSVAGQGYGYTF.

The chain links TRBV7-2 to TRBJ2-5; no firm D call. The germline V gene encodes CDR1 SGHTA and CDR2 FQGNSA. V lost 1 base and J lost 5, with 8 bases in between. The CDR3 sequence is 13 residues long. The CDR3 reads CASSLEGGETQYF. The CDR3, as DNA: TGTGCCAGCAGCTTAGAGGGTGGGGAGACCCAGTACTTC.